This is a list of T cell receptor beta chains from one sample in a study of blood T cell repertoires in COVID-19. Libraries were prepared by immunoSEQ multiplex PCR; TCRdb keeps only in-frame clonotypes and omits some of them. The sample contains over 350,000 clones, approximately 90% of which appear only once. Sample: peripheral blood. Source of these receptors: a woman aged 25 to 39 with acute or convalescent COVID-19. Each CDR3 is given with its conserved first and last residue. D genes are given only for firm matches. Expanded clones get a size class; other rows say once, few or many, or leave the size out.

d_call	v_call	j_call	clone_size	cdr3_aa	cdr3_nt
TRBD1	TRBV28	TRBJ2-7	.	CASSSESGQSSYEQYF	TGTGCCAGCAGTTCTGAATCGGGACAGAGCTCCTACGAGCAGTACTTC
.	TRBV5-1	TRBJ1-1	.	CASSQNTENTEAFF	TGCGCCAGCAGCCAGAACACAGAGAACACTGAAGCTTTCTTT
.	TRBV20-1	TRBJ1-2	.	CSAEWGAGYTF	TGCAGTGCCGAATGGGGAGCTGGCTACACCTTC
.	TRBV18	TRBJ2-3	.	CASSYVGDTQYF	TGTGCCAGCTCTTACGTCGGAGATACGCAGTATTTT
.	TRBV9	TRBJ1-1	.	CASSVGRNTEAFF	TGTGCCAGCAGCGTTGGGAGGAACACTGAAGCTTTCTTT
TRBD2	TRBV4-1	TRBJ2-1	.	CASSRGGSYNEQFF	TGCGCCAGCAGCCGGGGCGGGAGCTACAATGAGCAGTTCTTC
.	TRBV5-6	TRBJ2-5	.	CASKFGLGDYEETQYF	TGTGCCAGCAAATTCGGTCTAGGAGACTACGAAGAGACCCAGTACTTC
TRBD1	TRBV10-2	TRBJ1-4	.	CASSESFRGLEKLFF	TGCGCCAGCAGTGAGTCGTTCAGGGGGCTTGAAAAACTGTTTTTT
TRBD2	TRBV5-1	TRBJ2-1	.	CASSSAGAGGSSDEQFF	TGCGCCAGCAGCTCTGCTGGGGCGGGGGGGAGTAGCGATGAGCAGTTCTTC
.	TRBV18	TRBJ1-1	once	CASSPGDSREAFF	TGTGCCAGCTCACCCGGTGACAGCAGAGAAGCTTTCTTT
.	TRBV6-4	TRBJ2-1	.	CASSDSIRGNEQFF	TGTGCCAGCAGTGACTCGATTAGGGGGAATGAGCAGTTCTTC
TRBD1	TRBV6-5	TRBJ2-7	.	CASSRGTGRDEQYF	TGTGCCAGCAGCCGAGGGACAGGTAGGGACGAGCAGTACTTC
.	TRBV30	TRBJ1-3	.	CAWSPAGGPGNTIYF	TGTGCCTGGAGTCCCGCCGGGGGGCCTGGAAACACCATATATTTT
.	TRBV4-1	TRBJ2-2	.	CASSQARDTGELFF	TGCGCCAGCAGCCAGGCCAGGGACACCGGGGAGCTGTTTTTT
TRBD1	TRBV9	TRBJ1-5	.	CASSVGTGSNQPQHF	TGTGCCAGCAGCGTAGGGACAGGATCAAATCAGCCCCAGCATTTT
.	TRBV6-6	TRBJ2-1	.	CASSYLGGGGEQFF	TGTGCCAGCAGTTACCTGGGGGGCGGGGGTGAGCAGTTCTTC
.	TRBV2	TRBJ1-3	.	CASSPRQLEFPIYF	TGTGCCAGCAGCCCGAGGCAGCTCGAGTTTCCCATATATTTT
TRBD2	TRBV27	TRBJ2-1	.	CASSFLAGGPNEQFF	TGTGCCAGCAGTTTTTTAGCGGGGGGGCCAAATGAGCAGTTCTTC
TRBD2	TRBV19	TRBJ2-2	.	CASTQARDYNTKNTGELFF	TGTGCCAGTACCCAGGCTCGGGACTACAACACAAAGAACACCGGGGAGCTGTTTTTT
.	TRBV7-8	TRBJ2-7	.	CASSLGGRNEQYF	TGTGCCAGCAGCTTAGGTGGCAGGAACGAGCAGTACTTC
TRBD2	TRBV2	TRBJ2-5	.	CASARASGGQETQYF	TGTGCCAGCGCTCGGGCTAGCGGGGGGCAAGAGACCCAGTACTTC
.	TRBV30	TRBJ2-5	.	CAWSRAGTQYF	TGTGCCTGGAGTCGTGCGGGGACCCAGTACTTC
.	TRBV24-1	TRBJ1-2	.	CATSDSGLYGYTF	TGTGCCACCAGTGACTCGGGACTATATGGCTACACCTTC
.	TRBV2	TRBJ2-3	.	CASNVAGQTDTQYF	TGTGCCAGCAATGTCGCAGGCCAAACAGATACGCAGTATTTT
.	TRBV30	TRBJ2-1	.	CAWNRGPNEQFF	TGTGCCTGGAACCGCGGGCCCAATGAGCAGTTCTTC
TRBD2	TRBV4-2	TRBJ2-5	.	CASSQDGTSQETQYF	TGTGCCAGCAGCCAAGATGGGACTAGCCAAGAGACCCAGTACTTC